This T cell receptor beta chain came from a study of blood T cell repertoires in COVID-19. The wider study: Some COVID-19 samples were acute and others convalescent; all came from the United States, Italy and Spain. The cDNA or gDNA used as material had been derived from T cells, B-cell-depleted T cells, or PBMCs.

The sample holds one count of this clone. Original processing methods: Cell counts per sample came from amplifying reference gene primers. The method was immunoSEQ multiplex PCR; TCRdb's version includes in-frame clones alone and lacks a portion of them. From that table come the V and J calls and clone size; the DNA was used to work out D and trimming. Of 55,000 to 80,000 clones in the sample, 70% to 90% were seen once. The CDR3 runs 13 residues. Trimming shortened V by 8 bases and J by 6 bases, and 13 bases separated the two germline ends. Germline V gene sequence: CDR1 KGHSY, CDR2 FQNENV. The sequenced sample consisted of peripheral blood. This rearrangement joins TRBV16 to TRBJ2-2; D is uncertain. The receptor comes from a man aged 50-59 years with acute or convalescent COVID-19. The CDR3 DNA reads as TGTGCCAGCGCCCCCCGGGTCGCCGGGGAGCTGTTTTTT. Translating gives CASAPRVAGELFF.